Listed here are 8 T cell receptor beta chains from one sample, sequenced in a study of monozygotic twins with cystic fibrosis. Clones were read by immunoSEQ multiplex PCR, and TCRdb kept only the in-frame ones, dropping some. The sample has 17,000 or so clones, approximately 96% seen once. The sequencing input was blood. Receptor source: a girl aged 2-9 years with cystic fibrosis.

The V gene is TRBV6-5, the J gene TRBJ2-1, with D maybe TRBD2 (6 bases). Germline V gene data show CDR1 as MNHEY and CDR2 as SVGAGI. V was clipped by 5 bases and J by 0 bases, with 11 bases between them. CDR3 length: 15 residues. CDR3 residues: CASSKTSFSYNEQFF. The DNA of the CDR3 is TGTGCCAGCAGTAAGACTAGTTTCTCCTACAATGAGCAGTTCTTC.

V and J are TRBV14 and TRBJ2-3; D may correspond to TRBD1 or TRBD2 (5 bases each). In germline, CDR1 is SGHDN, CDR2 FVKESK. This CDR3 comprises 19 residues. The V gene lost 3 bases and the J gene lost 1 base, with 23 bases spanning the gap. The CDR3 DNA reads as TGTGCCAGCAGCCATGGCTCGAGGGGCACTGAACTGGGCACAGATACGCAGTATTTT. Translated: CASSHGSRGTELGTDTQYF.

J is TRBJ1-5 and V is TRBV5-6; D is possibly TRBD1 (6 bases). With 2 bases removed from V and 5 bases from J, the gap between germline ends came to 8 bases. In germline, CDR1 is SGHDT, CDR2 YYEEEE. CDR3 size: 13 residues. The CDR3 here is CASSLGGHQPQHF. DNA for the CDR3: TGTGCCAGCAGCTTAGGGGGACATCAGCCCCAGCATTTT.

The chain has TRBV5-6 and TRBJ1-2; the match to TRBD1 covers 7 bases. CDR3 size: 18 residues. J was trimmed by 7 bases and V by 0 bases; bases with no gene match: 18. Germline assignment: CDR1 SGHDT and CDR2 YYEEEE. For the CDR3, the DNA is TGTGCCAGCAGCTTGGTGCGGGGGGAAGGGGGCGCATTAGGTGGCTACACCTTC. It translates to CASSLVRGEGGALGGYTF.

The chain uses TRBV28 and TRBJ2-7; possibly TRBD2 for D (6 bases). The CDR3 runs 14 residues. The ends were cut back, 5 bases at V and 4 bases at J, with 15 bases in the middle. CDR1 is MDHEN and CDR2 is SYDVKM in the germline V gene. The CDR3 sequence is CASSPPGGSYEQYF. For the CDR3, the DNA is TGTGCCAGCAGTCCCCCCGGGGGATCGTACGAGCAGTACTTC.

The J gene is TRBJ2-7, the V gene TRBV9; TRBD1 might be the D (5 bases). This CDR3 is 14 amino acids long. The ends were cut back, 4 bases at V and 4 bases at J, with 15 bases in the middle. The germline V gene has CDR1 SGDLS and CDR2 YYNGEE. CDR3 bases: TGTGCCAGCAGCCCACTTTGGACAAAGTACGAGCAGTACTTC. It yields the protein CASSPLWTKYEQYF.

V usage is TRBV7-2 and J usage is TRBJ1-2, with D hard to call. V dropped 4 bases and J dropped 3 bases, with 12 bases sitting between them. The CDR3 spans 14 residues. Germline CDR1 reads SGHTA; CDR2 reads FQGNSA. CDR3 sequence: CASSSWTDYYGYTF. In DNA, the CDR3 is TGTGCCAGCAGCTCCTGGACCGATTACTATGGCTACACCTTC.

CDR3 protein: CASGLVLVGGAETQYF. In DNA form, the CDR3 reads TGTGCTAGTGGTTTGGTACTGGTGGGTGGCGCAGAGACCCAGTACTTC. This sequence joins TRBV12-5 and TRBJ2-5, with no clear D. The CDR3 has 16 residues. Trimming pared 0 bases from V and 4 bases from J, leaving 15 bases between. CDR1 LGHNT and CDR2 FRNRAP come from the germline V gene.